This TCR beta chain comes out of a study of tumor and adjacent non-tumor tissue in lung cancer. Study-wide context: Histology: 12 adenocarcinoma, a couple of squamous cell carcinoma, 1 small cell lung cancer. On average, productive TCRbeta reads reached roughly 3.9 million per sample.

The template was RNA from unsorted bulk tissue. Chemotherapy-naive patients with new lung cancer underwent thoracic surgery in China, August–late 2014. Overall study results and limits: Significantly higher TCR diversity was found in tumor than normal lung.

As concerns this clonotype: The target antigen is unknown.

The germline gives CDR1 SEHNR, CDR2 FQNEAQ (reference sequence). V shed 11 bases and J shed 1 base, with 12 bases lying between them. This CDR3 is built from 12 residues. TCRbeta libraries were built with three rounds of nested PCR, modified from ARM-PCR. TCRdb reprocessed the multiplex PCR reads with MiXCR, giving one entry per CDR3 protein. The data contain roughly 75,000 distinct CDR3 sequences, around four fifths of them singletons. Sequencing used lung tumor tissue. This receptor was obtained from a woman between 50 and 59 years old with non-small cell lung cancer. This sequence joins TRBV7-9 and TRBJ2-7; D is ambiguous. The CDR3 protein is CACSSASYEQYF. The CDR3 DNA reads as TGTGCCTGTAGCTCCGCATCCTACGAGCAGTACTTC.